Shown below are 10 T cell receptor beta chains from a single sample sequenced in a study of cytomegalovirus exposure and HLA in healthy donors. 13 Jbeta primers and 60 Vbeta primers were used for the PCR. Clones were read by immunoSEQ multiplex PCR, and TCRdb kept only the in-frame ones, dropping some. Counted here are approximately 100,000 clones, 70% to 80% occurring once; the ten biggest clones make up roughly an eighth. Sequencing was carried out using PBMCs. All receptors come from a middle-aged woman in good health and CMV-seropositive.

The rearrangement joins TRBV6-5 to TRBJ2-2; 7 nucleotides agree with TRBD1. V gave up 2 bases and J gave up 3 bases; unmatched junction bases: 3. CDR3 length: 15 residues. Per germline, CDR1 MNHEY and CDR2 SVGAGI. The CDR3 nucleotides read TGTGCCAGCAGTTACCGACAGGGAGACACCGGGGAGCTGTTTTTT. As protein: CASSYRQGDTGELFF.

CDR3 nucleotide sequence: TGTGCCAGCAGCTTACGGTCCCCGACAGGGAATAATGAAAAACTGTTTTTT. Translation gives CASSLRSPTGNNEKLFF. The J gene is TRBJ1-4, the V gene TRBV7-2; 7 bases agree with TRBD1. Germline V gives CDR1 SGHTA, CDR2 FQGNSA. This CDR3 has 17 amino acids. The junction had 10 bases not matched to a gene; V was cut back by 2 bases and J by 4 bases.

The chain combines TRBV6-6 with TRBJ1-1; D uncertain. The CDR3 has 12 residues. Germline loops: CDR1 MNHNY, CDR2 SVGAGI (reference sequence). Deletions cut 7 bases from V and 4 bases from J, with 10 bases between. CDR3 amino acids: CASNPEATEAFF. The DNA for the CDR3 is TGTGCCAGCAATCCGGAGGCCACTGAAGCTTTCTTT.

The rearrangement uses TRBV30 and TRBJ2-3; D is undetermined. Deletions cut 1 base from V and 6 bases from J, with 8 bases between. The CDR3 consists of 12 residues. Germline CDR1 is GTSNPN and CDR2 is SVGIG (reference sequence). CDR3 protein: CAWSAGWDTQYF. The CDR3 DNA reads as TGTGCCTGGAGTGCAGGTTGGGATACGCAGTATTTT.

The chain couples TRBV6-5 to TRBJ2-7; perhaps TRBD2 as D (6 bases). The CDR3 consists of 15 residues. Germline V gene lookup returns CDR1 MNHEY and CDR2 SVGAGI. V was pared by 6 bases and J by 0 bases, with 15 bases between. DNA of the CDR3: TGTGCCAGCAGCCCCGGCCCCGGGAGCTCCTACGAGCAGTACTTC. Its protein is CASSPGPGSSYEQYF.

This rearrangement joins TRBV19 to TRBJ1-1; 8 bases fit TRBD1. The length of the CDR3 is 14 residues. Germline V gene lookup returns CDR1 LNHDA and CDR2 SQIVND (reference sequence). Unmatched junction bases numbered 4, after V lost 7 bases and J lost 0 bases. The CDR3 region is CASKTGDMNTEAFF. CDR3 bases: TGTGCCAGTAAGACAGGGGATATGAACACTGAAGCTTTCTTT.

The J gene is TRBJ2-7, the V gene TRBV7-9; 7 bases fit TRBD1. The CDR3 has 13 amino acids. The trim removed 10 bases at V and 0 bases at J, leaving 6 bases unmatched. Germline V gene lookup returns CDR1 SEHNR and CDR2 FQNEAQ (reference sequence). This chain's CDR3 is CAILGGGSYEQYF. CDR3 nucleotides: TGTGCCATCCTAGGGGGCGGCTCCTACGAGCAGTACTTC.

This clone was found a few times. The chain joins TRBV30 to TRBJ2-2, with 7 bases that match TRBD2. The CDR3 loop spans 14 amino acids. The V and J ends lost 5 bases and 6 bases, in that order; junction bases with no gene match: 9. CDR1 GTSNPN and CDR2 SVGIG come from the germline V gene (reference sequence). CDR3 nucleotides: TGTGCCTGGCGTCGTCATGGGGGGGCCGGGGAGCTGTTTTTT. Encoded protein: CAWRRHGGAGELFF.

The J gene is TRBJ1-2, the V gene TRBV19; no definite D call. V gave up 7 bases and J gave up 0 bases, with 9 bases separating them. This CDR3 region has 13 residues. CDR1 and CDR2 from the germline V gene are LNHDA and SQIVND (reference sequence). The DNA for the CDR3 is TGTGCCAGTAAGGAGACGGCTAACTATGGCTACACCTTC. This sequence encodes CASKETANYGYTF.

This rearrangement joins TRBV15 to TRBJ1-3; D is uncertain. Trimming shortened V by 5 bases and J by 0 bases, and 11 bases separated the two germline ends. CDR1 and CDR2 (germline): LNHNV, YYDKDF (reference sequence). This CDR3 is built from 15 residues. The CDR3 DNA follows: TGTGCCACCAGCCGTAACTCCATCTCTGGAAACACCATATATTTT. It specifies CATSRNSISGNTIYF.